Ten or more counts support the clone carrying this T cell receptor (beta chain). Its specificity is not known. RNA transcripts were the template for amplifying TCR beta CDR3 regions. First-round RT-PCR with HTBI primers amplified the TCR CDR3 region. TCRdb re-analysed the multiplex PCR reads in MiXCR, keeping a single row per CDR3 protein. The sample consists of nearly 600,000 distinct CDR3 sequences, more than 11% of them appearing once. CDR3 size: 12 residues. V was shortened by 4 bases and J by 6 bases, with 12 bases between the two germline ends. The germline V gene has CDR1 GTSNPN and CDR2 SVGIG (reference sequence). The hyperthyroidism patients had all been newly diagnosed, and their disease duration was under 2 months. Their ages ranged from 18 to 65 years. Uncontrolled infection, other autoimmune disease, pregnancy or lactation barred patients from enrollment. This entry is derived from a study of T cells in Graves' hyperthyroidism and ophthalmopathy.

Study results and limitations: The model predicted ophthalmopathy a median roughly six months before onset.

This rearrangement joins TRBV30 to TRBJ1-1, with D possibly being TRBD1 (5 bases). Sequencing was done on a sample of blood. This sequence originates from a woman aged 25-40 years with Graves' hyperthyroidism that later progressed to Graves' ophthalmopathy. CDR3 sequence: CAWIGGAPEAFF. The CDR3 DNA reads TGTGCCTGGATAGGAGGGGCCCCTGAAGCTTTCTTT.